This entry lists 28 T cell receptor beta chains sequenced from one sample in a study of OX40 agonist ivuxolimab in advanced cancers. Method: immunoSEQ multiplex PCR; TCRdb's copy keeps in-frame clones and lacks some. The table has about 78,000 clones, about nine tenths seen once. The sample was CD4+ or CD8+ T cells sorted from blood, taken in a trial of the OX40 agonist ivuxolimab. The receptors shown here come from an adult with an advanced solid tumor such as melanoma, head and neck, liver or kidney cancer.

On this clone: The sample contains more than one DNA sequence encoding this CDR3. The V gene is TRBV6-1, the J gene TRBJ1-1; D gene ambiguous. The CDR3 totals 14 residues. CDR1 is MNHNS, CDR2 SASEGT, per germline. Trimming cost V 4 bases and J 0 bases, with 9 bases left between them. CDR3 amino acids: CASSAGRLNTEAFF. For the CDR3, the DNA is TGTGCCAGCAGTGCCGGACGGCTGAACACTGAAGCTTTCTTT.

The rearrangement uses TRBV28 and TRBJ2-5; possibly TRBD1 for D (5 bases). The CDR3 totals 15 residues. The V gene lost 3 bases and the J gene lost 2 bases, with 13 bases spanning the gap. CDR1 is MDHEN, CDR2 SYDVKM, per germline. The CDR3 DNA follows: TGTGCCAGCAGTTTTAGACAGAATAAACAAGAGACCCAGTACTTC. Protein product: CASSFRQNKQETQYF.

The chain has TRBV5-4 and TRBJ2-5, with D uncertain. Germline CDR1 and CDR2: SGHNT and YYREEE (reference sequence). V was pared by 0 bases and J by 10 bases, with 13 bases between. CDR3 length equals 13 residues. The DNA for the CDR3 is TGTGCCAGCAGCTTGGTCCCCGAAAAAAACCAGTACTTC. Encoded protein: CASSLVPEKNQYF.

The chain couples TRBV5-6 to TRBJ2-1; D ambiguous. Per the germline V gene, CDR1 is SGHDT and CDR2 is YYEEEE. This CDR3 is 14 amino acids long. V dropped 3 bases and J dropped 1 base, with 8 bases sitting between them. In DNA form, the CDR3 reads TGTGCCAGCAGCTGGGTGGCTTCCTACAATGAGCAGTTCTTC. This sequence encodes CASSWVASYNEQFF.

The chain links TRBV25-1 to TRBJ1-2, with TRBD1 matching over 7 bases. The CDR3 length is 12 residues. Trimming removed 3 bases from V and 8 bases from J; junction bases left unmatched: 3. CDR1 and CDR2 from the germline V gene are MGHDK and SYGVNS. DNA for the CDR3: TGTGCCAGCAGTGAGGGACAGAAAGGCTACACCTTC. Translation gives CASSEGQKGYTF.

The chain combines TRBV4-2 with TRBJ2-7, with D perhaps given as TRBD1 or TRBD2 (5 bases each). This CDR3 region has 14 residues. Germline V CDR1 and CDR2: LGHNA, YNFKEQ. Trimming shortened V by 6 bases and J by 4 bases, and 16 bases separated the two germline ends. CDR3 sequence (DNA): TGTGCCAGCAGTTCTGGGACGGGTACGTACGAGCAGTACTTC. Translating it yields CASSSGTGTYEQYF.

The table lists this clone with a count of one. The V gene is TRBV15, the J gene TRBJ1-1, with a weak D call TRBD1 (6 bases). In germline, CDR1 is LNHNV, CDR2 YYDKDF (reference sequence). Trimming left V 4 bases short and J 5 bases short, with 17 bases between. The CDR3 has 15 amino acids. The CDR3 sequence: CATSNAGARTTEAFF. The CDR3 DNA reads as TGTGCCACCAGCAACGCAGGGGCGCGGACGACTGAAGCTTTCTTT.

The V call is TRBV6-5, the J call TRBJ2-1, with a weak D call TRBD1 (5 bases). Trimming took off 6 bases at V and 7 bases at J, with 19 bases between the two ends. The CDR3 is made up of 15 amino acids. Germline V gene data show CDR1 as MNHEY and CDR2 as SVGAGI. The CDR3 region has the DNA TGTGCCAGCAGACCTGATTTTCAGGGTCCAAATGAGCAGTTCTTC. It specifies CASRPDFQGPNEQFF.

The gene calls are TRBV25-1 and TRBJ2-5, with 10 positions matching TRBD2. V gave up 2 bases and J gave up 5 bases; unmatched junction bases: 5. Per the germline V gene, CDR1 is MGHDK and CDR2 is SYGVNS. This CDR3 is 15 amino acids long. CDR3 sequence: CASSELPTSGETQYF. The DNA of the CDR3 is TGTGCCAGCAGTGAACTTCCGACTAGCGGGGAGACCCAGTACTTC.

This clone was seen a single time. The chain links TRBV7-8 to TRBJ2-2, with D hard to call. Trimming stripped 0 bases from V and 3 bases from J, with 14 bases between. Germline loops: CDR1 SGHVS, CDR2 FQNEAQ. This CDR3 spans 17 amino acids. The CDR3 reads CASSLALWVADTGELFF. In DNA form, the CDR3 reads TGTGCCAGCAGCTTAGCATTATGGGTGGCGGACACCGGGGAGCTGTTTTTT.

The rearrangement links TRBV28 to TRBJ1-3; the D gene is possibly TRBD1 (6 bases). Germline CDR1 reads MDHEN; CDR2 reads SYDVKM. The length of the CDR3 is 15 residues. The V end was cut by 3 bases, the J end by 1 base, with 10 bases between. CDR3 bases: TGTGCCAGCAGTTTTGGCAGGGGTTCTGGAAACACCATATATTTT. It yields the protein CASSFGRGSGNTIYF.

V usage is TRBV18 and J usage is TRBJ2-1, with 14 bases identical to TRBD2. The CDR3 length is 18 residues. Germline lookup yields CDR1 KGHSH and CDR2 LQKENI. The trim removed 6 bases at V and 1 base at J, leaving 8 bases unmatched. The CDR3 bases are TGTGCCAGCTCGCCGCGACTAGCGGGAGGGGGTTCCTACAATGAGCAGTTCTTC. This sequence encodes CASSPRLAGGGSYNEQFF.

The chain links TRBV5-8 to TRBJ2-6; maybe TRBD2 (5 bases). The CDR3 extends over 15 amino acids. The germline V and J ends were trimmed by 5 bases and 0 bases, with 9 bases remaining between them. Germline CDR1 is SGHTS and CDR2 is YDEGEE. The chain's CDR3 is CASRIGNSGANVLTF. The CDR3 DNA is TGTGCCAGCAGAATCGGGAACTCTGGGGCCAACGTCCTGACTTTC.

V usage is TRBV6-6 and J usage is TRBJ1-1; TRBD1 matches 8 bases. Germline CDR1 MNHNY, CDR2 SVGAGI (reference sequence). Unmatched junction bases numbered 9, after V lost 6 bases and J lost 0 bases. This CDR3 has 16 amino acids. The CDR3 sequence: CASSPGQGGMNTEAFF. CDR3 sequence (DNA): TGTGCCAGCAGCCCTGGACAGGGAGGCATGAACACTGAAGCTTTCTTT.

This sequence joins TRBV6-1 and TRBJ2-2; D is unclear. This CDR3 comprises 15 residues. Germline loops: CDR1 MNHNS, CDR2 SASEGT. V lost 7 bases to trimming and J lost 1 base, with 13 bases between them. CDR3 coding DNA: TGTGCCAGCACGAGTACCTCAGGGAACACCGGGGAGCTGTTTTTT. Amino acids: CASTSTSGNTGELFF.

There are a few counts of this clone. The chain links TRBV5-1 to TRBJ2-5; TRBD2 is a possible D gene (6 bases). The CDR3 runs 15 residues. The V gene's germline CDR1 is SGHRS and CDR2 YFSETQ. Trimming left V 3 bases short and J 1 base short, with 13 bases between. This chain's CDR3 is CASSSGGRSQETQYF. The CDR3 DNA follows: TGCGCCAGCAGCTCCGGGGGTAGGTCCCAAGAGACCCAGTACTTC. Using reference TRBV5-1 and TRBJ2-5 for the parts outside the CDR3, the full variable domain is KAGVTQTPRYLIKTRGQQVTLSCSPISGHRSVSWYQQTPGQGLQFLFEYFSETQRNKGNFPGRFSGRQFSNSRSEMNVSTLELGDSALYLCASSSGGRSQETQYFGPGTRLLVL.

CDR3 DNA: TGTGCCAGCAGCTCCCCCGATATAGACGGAGAGAATTCTGGAAACACCATATATTTT. Protein: CASSSPDIDGENSGNTIYF. The rearrangement joins TRBV7-2 to TRBJ1-3; D is unresolved. CDR3 length equals 19 residues. Trimming cost V 4 bases and J 1 base, with 23 bases left between them. Germline V gene sequence: CDR1 SGHTA, CDR2 FQGNSA.

This clone was counted between two and nine times. The chain carries TRBV4-2 and TRBJ1-5, with D unresolved. Per the germline V gene, CDR1 is LGHNA and CDR2 is YNFKEQ. The ends were cut back, 0 bases at V and 7 bases at J, with 7 bases in the middle. The CDR3 loop spans 13 amino acids. CDR3: CASSQEQTQPQHF. Here the CDR3 DNA reads TGTGCCAGCAGCCAAGAACAGACACAGCCCCAGCATTTT.

The chain carries TRBV2 and TRBJ1-6; a possible D gene is TRBD1 (5 bases). CDR3 length: 14 amino acids. From germline, CDR1 is SNHLY and CDR2 FYNNEI. The V end lost 7 bases, the J end lost 6 bases, and 13 bases lay between the germline ends. CDR3 loop: CASNGDGFNSPLHF. In nucleotides, the CDR3 is TGTGCCAGCAACGGGGACGGTTTTAATTCACCCCTCCACTTT.

The chain has TRBV13 and TRBJ2-1; 7 bases match TRBD2. The junction had 12 bases not matched to a gene; V was cut back by 0 bases and J by 7 bases. Germline V gene lookup returns CDR1 PRHDT and CDR2 FYEKMQ (reference sequence). CDR3 length: 17 amino acids. CDR3 sequence: CASSLGTIVGRLNEQFF. The CDR3 DNA reads as TGTGCCAGCAGCTTAGGGACAATAGTCGGGAGGTTGAATGAGCAGTTCTTC.

V and J are TRBV4-3 and TRBJ1-1; D call uncertain. Trimming removed 1 base from V and 1 base from J, with 7 bases in between. The CDR3 has 14 residues. Germline V gene data show CDR1 as LGHNA and CDR2 as YSLEER. CDR3: CASSQGPRNTEAFF. CDR3 in DNA: TGCGCCAGCAGCCAAGGGCCCAGGAACACTGAAGCTTTCTTT.

The chain uses TRBV7-7 and TRBJ2-3, with 13 bases matching TRBD2. Trimming took 4 bases from V and 5 from J; bases not matched to a gene: 6. From germline, CDR1 is SSHAT and CDR2 FNYEAQ (reference sequence). The CDR3 is made up of 16 amino acids. Written as DNA, the CDR3 is TGTGCCAGCAGCTCAGGACTAGCGGGAGCTCTAGATACGCAGTATTTT. Translating it yields CASSSGLAGALDTQYF.

This rearrangement joins TRBV11-3 to TRBJ2-1; D is unresolved. V shed 1 base and J shed 0 bases, with 13 bases lying between them. Germline V gene data show CDR1 as SGHNT and CDR2 as YENEEA. The CDR3 consists of 17 residues. The CDR3 region has the DNA TGTGCCAGCAGCTTAGGGAACCGGGTTATCTCCTACAATGAGCAGTTCTTC. Amino acids: CASSLGNRVISYNEQFF.

The chain employs TRBV28 and TRBJ1-2, with 10 nucleotides matching TRBD1. V shed 6 bases, J shed 1 base, and the junction held 8 bases outside the gene matches. From germline, CDR1 is MDHEN and CDR2 SYDVKM. The CDR3 is made up of 16 amino acids. The CDR3 region is CASRPQTGGGNYGYTF. The CDR3 DNA follows: TGTGCCAGCAGACCACAGACAGGGGGCGGTAACTATGGCTACACCTTC.

The chain is built from TRBV15 and TRBJ2-7, with 7 bases matching TRBD2. V shed 3 bases, J shed 2 bases, and the junction held 4 bases outside the gene matches. CDR1 LNHNV and CDR2 YYDKDF come from the germline V gene (reference sequence). There are 14 residues in the CDR3. CDR3 residues: CATSRDSGPYEQYF. DNA of the CDR3: TGTGCCACCAGCAGGGATAGCGGGCCCTACGAGCAGTACTTC.

The V call is TRBV10-2, the J call TRBJ2-3; D is possibly TRBD1 or TRBD2 (7 bases each). The V and J ends lost 4 bases and 4 bases respectively, with 12 bases between them. Germline CDR1 reads WSHSY; CDR2 reads SAAADI. This CDR3 spans 14 amino acids. CDR3 nucleotide sequence: TGCGCCAGCAGTGTACAGGGGAGGGCAGATACGCAGTATTTT. It codes for CASSVQGRADTQYF.

The chain is built from TRBV18 and TRBJ1-5; no firm D call. Germline-derived CDR1 and CDR2 are KGHSH and LQKENI. This CDR3 comprises 16 residues. The V end lost 4 bases, the J end lost 3 bases, and 16 bases lay between the germline ends. CDR3 residues: CASSLPGRGDNQPQHF. The CDR3 DNA reads TGTGCCAGCTCACTACCCGGGCGGGGTGACAATCAGCCCCAGCATTTT.

This sequence joins TRBV11-3 and TRBJ2-7; 9 bases align to TRBD2. The J call is doubtful: the DNA matches TRBJ2-1 better. Germline V gives CDR1 SGHNT, CDR2 YENEEA. This CDR3 is 15 amino acids long. The CDR3 DNA is TGTGCCAGCAGCTTCAGTAGCGGGAGCCTAAATGAGCAGTTCTTC. Translated, it gives CASSFSSGSLNEQFF.